This passage covers 20 T cell receptor beta chains from one sample sequenced in a study of response to subunit inactivated influenza vaccine (dated by TCRdb to 2017 to 2018). Libraries were built with RT-PCR. The sequencing machine was an Illumina HiSeq 2500. TCRdb redid the processing of the public reads, applying fastp at Q25 and MiXCR, and retained in-frame beta chains. All rows with the same CDR3 protein become a single entry with the most common DNA and genes. The sample table lists about 500,000 distinct CDR3 sequences, approximately 16% of them with a count of one. The top ten clonotypes cover less than 4% of the sample. Sequenced here: CD4+ T cells sorted from PBMCs, sampled about 24 months after vaccination. These TCRs come from a man aged 45-69 years who received an inactivated influenza vaccine. Donor details come from another sample of the same person, matched by shared clones.

This clonotype was counted a few times. This chain joins TRBV10-3 and TRBJ2-7; no clear D. Germline CDR1 and CDR2: ENHRY and SYGVKD. V was clipped by 3 bases and J by 9 bases, with 15 bases between them. The CDR3 consists of 13 residues. DNA for the CDR3: TGTGCCATCAGTGACAGGTCCTGGGTGGGGCAGTACTTC. It translates to CAISDRSWVGQYF.

In this sample, this clonotype turned up a few times. The V call is TRBV28, the J call TRBJ1-6; possible D gene TRBD1, 5 bases. The V end was cut by 1 base, the J end by 10 bases, with 11 bases between. Germline V CDR1 and CDR2: MDHEN, SYDVKM. There are 14 residues in the CDR3. Here the CDR3 DNA reads TGTGCCAGCAGTTTATCCCGGGGGGTATCACCCCTCCACTTT. Translated, it gives CASSLSRGVSPLHF.

In nucleotides, the CDR3 is TGCAGCGTGGGGGGGGACAGGGGGATTGGTGGCTACACCTTC. Amino acid sequence: CSVGGDRGIGGYTF. The chain combines TRBV29-1 with TRBJ1-2; the match to TRBD1 covers 11 bases. Losses at the gene ends were 6 bases for V and 7 bases for J; bases not matched to a gene: 10. Germline V CDR1 and CDR2: SQVTM, ANQGSEA. The CDR3 has 14 amino acids.

V usage is TRBV6-1 and J usage is TRBJ2-1; 10 positions agree with TRBD2. The junction had 9 bases not matched to a gene; V was cut back by 6 bases and J by 7 bases. Germline-derived CDR1 and CDR2 are MNHNS and SASEGT. This CDR3 spans 15 amino acids. The CDR3 sequence: CASRTGLAIGNEQFF. CDR3 nucleotides: TGTGCCAGCAGAACGGGACTAGCGATAGGTAATGAGCAGTTCTTC.

The chain links TRBV5-1 to TRBJ2-1, with 8 bases identical to TRBD1. After removal of 8 bases from V and 8 bases from J, the junction contained 6 bases not matched to a gene. This CDR3 contains 12 residues. CDR1 is SGHRS, CDR2 YFSETQ, per germline. The CDR3 region has the DNA TGCGCCAGTCAGGGGGCTGGTGATGAGCAGTTCTTC. It codes for CASQGAGDEQFF.

The chain has TRBV29-1 and TRBJ1-2; TRBD1 matches at 12 bases. V trimming: 7 bases; J trimming: 7 bases; junction bases outside the gene matches: 10. The CDR3 covers 14 residues. CDR1 is SQVTM and CDR2 is ANQGSEA in the germline V gene. Here the CDR3 reads CSGLGTGGSGGYTF. The CDR3 DNA follows: TGCAGCGGTCTCGGGACAGGGGGCTCGGGTGGCTACACCTTC.

This clonotype was seen more than once but under ten times. The gene calls are TRBV7-9 and TRBJ1-5; D not certain. This CDR3 region has 14 residues. Germline V gene data show CDR1 as SEHNR and CDR2 as FQNEAQ (reference sequence). The germline V and J ends were trimmed by 5 bases and 3 bases, with 11 bases remaining between them. This CDR3 is CASSPPGPNQPQHF. The CDR3 nucleotides are TGTGCCAGCAGCCCTCCCGGGCCCAATCAGCCCCAGCATTTT.

V usage is TRBV10-3 and J usage is TRBJ2-5; 7 bases match TRBD2. V dropped 5 bases and J dropped 0; count of bases not matched to a gene: 9. The CDR3 totals 16 residues. Germline CDR1 reads ENHRY; CDR2 reads SYGVKD. The CDR3 DNA reads TGTGCCATCAGTCCAAACCCTAGCGGTTACCAAGAGACCCAGTACTTC. Translation: CAISPNPSGYQETQYF.

The chain employs TRBV7-2 and TRBJ2-3; D is perhaps TRBD1 or TRBD2 (5 bases each). The CDR3 is made up of 13 amino acids. CDR1 is SGHTA, CDR2 FQGNSA, per germline. The V end lost 0 bases, the J end lost 8 bases, and 9 bases lay between the germline ends. For the CDR3, the DNA is TGTGCCAGCAGCTTAGCGGGGGTCGGTACGCAGTATTTT. Protein product: CASSLAGVGTQYF.

The gene calls are TRBV20-1 and TRBJ2-7; TRBD2 agrees at 16 bases. The CDR3 extends over 17 amino acids. The V gene's germline CDR1 is DFQATT and CDR2 SNEGSKA (reference sequence). With V trimmed by 5 bases and J by 5 bases, 12 bases remained unmatched. The CDR3 loop is CSASNPGLAGGPHEQYF. The CDR3 region has the DNA TGCAGTGCTTCCAATCCGGGACTAGCGGGAGGGCCCCACGAGCAGTACTTC.

This clonotype has only a few counts. The chain couples TRBV5-1 to TRBJ2-3; the D gene is possibly TRBD1 (6 bases). V was trimmed by 0 bases and J by 0 bases, leaving 26 bases between them. Germline loops: CDR1 SGHRS, CDR2 YFSETQ. The CDR3 is 21 residues long. This CDR3 is CASSLARGQSILLASTDTQYF. The CDR3 region has the DNA TGCGCCAGCAGCTTGGCCCGTGGACAGAGTATACTTTTAGCTAGCACAGATACGCAGTATTTT.

This clonotype was counted at least ten times. The chain carries TRBV5-4 and TRBJ2-1; 10 nucleotides agree with TRBD2. Germline assignment: CDR1 SGHNT and CDR2 YYREEE (reference sequence). Losses at the gene ends were 1 base for V and 5 bases for J; bases not matched to a gene: 6. The CDR3 has 16 amino acids. For the CDR3, the DNA is TGTGCCAGCAGCTTGTTCGGACTAGCGGCAAACAATGAGCAGTTCTTC. It encodes CASSLFGLAANNEQFF.

The chain couples TRBV11-2 to TRBJ2-3; D gene uncertain. This CDR3 contains 15 residues. V lost 0 bases, J lost 6 bases, and 13 bases lay in between. Germline values: CDR1 SGHAT, CDR2 FQNNGV. The CDR3 reads CASSLDRVLSDTQYF. In DNA, the CDR3 is TGTGCCAGCAGCTTAGATCGGGTTCTCTCGGATACGCAGTATTTT.

This clonotype was detected a few times. The chain employs TRBV12-3 or TRBV12-4 and TRBJ2-7, with D perhaps being TRBD1 or TRBD2 (5 bases each). This CDR3 is 15 amino acids long. V lost 4 bases, J lost 0 bases, and 13 bases lay in between. CDR3 coding DNA: TGTGCCAGCAGTTGGGGCCCCGGGGTCTCCTACGAGCAGTACTTC. It specifies CASSWGPGVSYEQYF.

This chain uses TRBV20-1 with TRBJ2-5; no reliable D call. V was cut by 0 bases and J by 4 bases, with 15 bases left in between. Germline V lookup: CDR1 DFQATT, CDR2 SNEGSKA (reference sequence). The CDR3 has 15 amino acids. The CDR3 spells CSARDAYSPSETQYF. The CDR3 nucleotides read TGCAGTGCTAGAGATGCCTACTCCCCCTCAGAGACCCAGTACTTC.

This chain connects TRBV7-2 to TRBJ2-7, with D tentatively TRBD2 (6 bases). This CDR3 is 14 amino acids long. Trimming stripped 5 bases from V and 3 bases from J, with 14 bases between. From germline, CDR1 is SGHTA and CDR2 FQGNSA. For the CDR3, the DNA is TGTGCCAGCAGCGCCCTGGGGCGGGGCTACGAGCAGTACTTC. This translates into CASSALGRGYEQYF.

The J gene is TRBJ1-2, the V gene TRBV7-9; D not resolved. Germline V CDR1 and CDR2: SEHNR, FQNEAQ (reference sequence). The CDR3 spans 16 residues. With 4 bases removed from V and 8 bases from J, the gap between germline ends came to 23 bases. In DNA form, the CDR3 reads TGTGCCAGCAGCTCGCCCGGACCTCAATTTACGGGAGGCTACACCTTC. This sequence encodes CASSSPGPQFTGGYTF.

The rearrangement joins TRBV7-2 to TRBJ1-1, with unresolved D. CDR3 length equals 14 residues. Germline V lookup: CDR1 SGHTA, CDR2 FQGNSA. Trimming pared 3 bases from V and 4 bases from J, leaving 12 bases between. CDR3 sequence: CASSFGRPATEAFF. CDR3 sequence (DNA): TGTGCCAGCAGCTTTGGCCGACCAGCCACTGAAGCTTTCTTT.

The table lists this clonotype with a few counts. The DNA of the CDR3 is TGCGCCAGCAGCCAAGCGACTGGAGCTCGGGAGACCCAGTACTTC. The encoded protein is CASSQATGARETQYF. V gene TRBV4-3 combines with J gene TRBJ2-5; D gene uncertain. CDR1 LGHNA and CDR2 YSLEER come from the germline V gene. Trimming cost V 1 base and J 5 bases, with 14 bases left between them. This CDR3 spans 15 amino acids.

This clonotype has only a few counts. The chain combines TRBV10-3 with TRBJ2-7; D gene uncertain. The CDR3 runs to 13 residues. Germline assignment: CDR1 ENHRY and CDR2 SYGVKD. Trimming pared 10 bases from V and 3 bases from J, leaving 16 bases between. The CDR3 region is CATYDLRNYEQYF. CDR3 sequence (DNA): TGTGCCACCTATGACTTGCGTAACTACGAGCAGTACTTC.